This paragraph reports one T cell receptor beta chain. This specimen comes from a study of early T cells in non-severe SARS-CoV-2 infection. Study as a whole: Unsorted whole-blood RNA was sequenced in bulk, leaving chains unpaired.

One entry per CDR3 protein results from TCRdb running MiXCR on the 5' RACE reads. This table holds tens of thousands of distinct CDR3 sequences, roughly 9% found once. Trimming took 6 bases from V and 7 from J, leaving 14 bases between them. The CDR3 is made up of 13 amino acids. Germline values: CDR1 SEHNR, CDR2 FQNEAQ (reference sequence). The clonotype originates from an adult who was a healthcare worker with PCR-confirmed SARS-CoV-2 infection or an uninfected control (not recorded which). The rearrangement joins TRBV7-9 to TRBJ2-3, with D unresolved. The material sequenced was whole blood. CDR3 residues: CASSEQEAYTQYF. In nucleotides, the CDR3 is TGTGCCAGCAGTGAGCAAGAGGCGTATACGCAGTATTTT. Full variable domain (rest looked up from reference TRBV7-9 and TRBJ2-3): DTGVSQNPRHKITKRGQNVTFRCDPISEHNRLYWYRQTLGQGPEFLTYFQNEAQLEKSRLLSDRFSAERPKGSFSTLEIQRTEQGDSAMYLCASSEQEAYTQYFGPGTRLTVL.